This T cell receptor (beta chain) was documented in a study of CD8+ T cells in alopecia areata. About the research overall: Treated individuals took tofacitinib by mouth, 5 to 10 mg twice daily.

Trimming at V came to 5 bases and at J to 6 bases, leaving 8 bases not matched to a gene. The CDR3 sequence is 16 residues long. CDR1 and CDR2 (germline): MNHEY, SMNVEV (reference sequence). The researchers isolated CD4+ and CD8+ T cells from PBMCs by sorting. cDNA serving as the sequencing template came from extracted, reverse transcribed RNA. This table comes from immunoSEQ multiplex PCR, and its TCRdb copy is limited to in-frame clones, with some not included. Of over 100,000 clones detected, approximately 49% appear once; the ten largest clones hold roughly a sixth. Concerning this clone: Its antigen is not identified.

Study findings and constraints: Patients showed less clear TCR sequence sharing than mice, possibly partly because of HLA diversity.

V is TRBV27 and J is TRBJ1-6; 9 positions agree with TRBD1. Sample: CD8+ T cells sorted from blood, taken at week 0. The sequence was obtained from a human donor with alopecia areata. CDR3 nucleotides: TGTGCCAGCAGTGAAGGGCCGGGACAGGGTAATTCACCCCTCCACTTT. Protein product: CASSEGPGQGNSPLHF.